This T cell receptor beta chain was captured by sequencing in a study of T cells in Graves' hyperthyroidism and ophthalmopathy. Study-level points and caveats: Most thyroid clonotypes with frequency above 0.001 were detected in blood. A model using 13 V-J features told ophthalmopathy apart from stable hyperthyroidism.

RNA transcripts gave rise to amplified TCR beta CDR3 regions. RT-PCR in the first round (using the HTBI primer set) targeted the TCR CDR3. MiXCR, applied by TCRdb to the multiplex PCR reads, yields one record per CDR3 protein. The profile shows more than 450,000 distinct CDR3 sequences, 20% of them singletons. The germline V and J ends were trimmed by 7 bases and 3 bases, with 9 bases remaining between them. The CDR3 is 12 residues long. This clonotype was counted between two and nine times. Its antigen is still unknown. Clinical symptoms, serum thyroxine, TRAb, thyroid ultrasound and orbital computed tomography established diagnosis.

Sequenced: blood. The rearrangement links TRBV12-3 or TRBV12-4 to TRBJ1-1, with D unresolved. The receptor's source is a man aged 35 to 55 with Graves' ophthalmopathy. In DNA form, the CDR3 reads TGTGCCAGCATGAGATGGGACACTGAAGCTTTCTTT. It translates to CASMRWDTEAFF.